This TCR beta chain was recovered during a study of blood T cell repertoires in COVID-19. Study information: Sources were T cells, B-cell-depleted T cells, or PBMCs; the material itself was cDNA or gDNA.

As handled by the study authors: Nucleated cell number was recorded as an estimate derived from reference gene primer amplification. Measured with immunoSEQ multiplex PCR; TCRdb has only the in-frame clones, and not every one. V, J and clone size are taken as reported in that table, and D and trimming were inferred from the DNA itself. The sample holds 100,000 to 150,000 clones, roughly three quarters seen once. The germline gives CDR1 SNHLY, CDR2 FYNNEI. The CDR3 is made up of 13 amino acids. Deletions cut 10 bases from V and 10 bases from J, with 17 bases between. Sample: peripheral blood. The V and J genes are TRBV2 and TRBJ1-6; possible D gene TRBD1, 5 bases. The sequence was collected from a man in his forties or fifties with active or convalescent COVID-19. This chain's CDR3 is CATTGQGNSPLHF. The CDR3 DNA reads TGTGCCACTACAGGCCAGGGAAACTCACCCCTCCACTTT.